This TCR beta chain derives from a study of memory CD4+ T cells and cytomegalovirus serostatus. For the study at large: Donors were healthy Belgian adults, 8 to 10 CMV seropositive and about two dozen seronegative.

Single viable CD3+CD4+CD8-CD45RO+ cells were sorted as the memory CD4+ T cells. As processed by the authors: Out-of-frame sequences were removed, leaving a few million distinct TCRbeta sequences. Sequencing was performed with immunoSEQ multiplex PCR; in TCRdb, only in-frame clones are kept and a portion is missing. The D gene and trimming were derived from the DNA, and the V and J assignments and clone size from that table. The table includes about 64,000 clones, approximately 77% detected once. In germline, CDR1 is SGHRS, CDR2 YFSETQ. V was pared by 0 bases and J by 1 base, with 2 bases of the junction left unmatched. The CDR3 is 17 amino acids.

The chain couples TRBV5-1 to TRBJ2-2; 11 bases are shared with TRBD2. The source is an adult in good health and CMV-seronegative. The sample comprised memory CD4+ T cells from blood. CDR3 DNA: TGCGCCAGCAGCTTGGGTACTAGCGGGAGGAACACCGGGGAGCTGTTTTTT. Translation: CASSLGTSGRNTGELFF.